This record covers a single T cell receptor (beta chain). The antigen is not known. The data were taken from a study of CD8 T cells in Susac syndrome. Study-wide results and limits: It was acknowledged in the study that its TCR sequencing and HLA analysis involved a relatively small number of individuals.

Sequencing of TCR beta was undertaken in CD8+ and CD4+ T cells derived from blood. The multiple sclerosis controls comprised treatment-naive patients whose relapsing-remitting disease was stable or active. With random hexamers, 0.5 to 1 ug RNA was reverse transcribed. The immunoSEQ assay covered 54 Vbeta and 13 Jbeta segments for CDR3. MiXCR was run by TCRdb on the immunoSEQ multiplex PCR reads, yielding one entry per CDR3 protein. The sample holds approximately 180,000 distinct CDR3 sequences, approximately 96% seen once. Germline V CDR1 and CDR2: SQVTM, ANQGSEA. J gave up 4 bases and V 7 bases, and 4 bases lay outside the gene matches. The CDR3 length is 12 residues.

The TCR was taken from a human donor with multiple sclerosis. Sequencing was done on a sample of CD4+ T cells from PBMCs. The V and J genes are TRBV29-1 and TRBJ2-7; 10 bases line up with TRBD1. The CDR3 spells CSGQGAGYEQYF. The CDR3 nucleotides read TGCAGCGGACAGGGGGCAGGGTACGAGCAGTACTTC.